Listed here is a single T cell receptor beta chain. Its antigen is currently not known. Base qualities are not at hand, and no much larger clone is one base apart. These data originate in a study of T-cell memory formation after mild COVID-19 (dated by TCRdb to the early 2020s). As for the study more broadly: TCR sequence clusters from the two donors were found to be largely donor specific. The cohort was made up of two young adult volunteers, one female and one male, who were previously healthy. T-cell clones expanding and contracting after mild COVID-19 in two donors were tracked by longitudinal TCRalpha and TCRbeta repertoire sequencing.

TCRdb shows the sequencer as Illumina NovaSeq 6000. Using 5'RACE with constant-segment primers, TCRalpha and TCRbeta cDNA libraries were constructed, with sample barcodes and unique molecular identifiers added in the process. Trizol reagent was used to extract RNA from every sample. Libraries were amplified in two PCR steps, with a second sample barcode and Illumina TruSeq adapters added in the second step. Libraries were sequenced on an Illumina NovaSeq with 2 x 150 bp paired-end reads. The study's processing was this. Demultiplexing of reads and collapsing into UMI-guided consensus sequences were performed with migec v1.2.7. Using mixcr v2.1.11, UMI consensuses were aligned to TRA and TRB V and J templates and then assembled into clonotypes. Clonotypes were classified as expanded or contracted when called significant by both edgeR and NoisET, with noise models trained on biological replicates. For edgeR calls, a false discovery rate-adjusted p below 0.01 and a log2 fold-change threshold of 1 were applied. As an exploratory analysis of dynamics, max-normalized trajectories of the 1000 most abundant clonotypes were examined with PCA combined with hierarchical clustering. Separately sequenced CD4+ and CD8+ repertoires were used to assign the CD4 or CD8 phenotype of responding clones. The public sequencing data were trimmed at Q25 with fastp and processed into clonotypes with MiXCR by TCRdb, which kept only in-frame beta chains. Records with the same CDR3 protein are collapsed into one entry carrying the most frequent genes and DNA. TCRdb's processing, not the authors', yielded these V and J calls. In all, the sample holds 55,000 to 75,000 distinct CDR3 sequences, and 25% to 35% of those were seen once. The ten largest account for roughly 43% of the sample.

Ficoll-Paque density gradient centrifugation was used to isolate PBMCs. What the research found in general, with its limitations: Some responding clones were detected in pre-infection memory, which suggested that pre-existing cross-reactive memory T cells had joined the SARS-CoV-2 response. Only two mild cases were covered in the study, and larger cohorts including severe cases with pre-infection samples were considered necessary. From day 15 to 85, contracting clones showed balanced CD4/CD8 phenotypes, whereas a second wave of clones that expanded from day 15 to 37 leaned towards CD4+. Contracting CD4+ clones turned up mainly in the CM and EM memory subsets, whereas EMRA was where CD8+ clones were enriched. Whether the second-wave clones peaking on day 37 were SARS-CoV-2 specific was not confirmed.

The germline V and J ends show losses of 5 bases and 4 bases respectively, and no gene match explains 15 bases of the junction. Taken from cysteine to phenylalanine, the CDR3 has 17 residues. Here the CDR3 DNA is all that survives: 51 bases in frame from base 1. CDR1 and CDR2 were assigned from the germline V gene as SGHAT and FQNNGV. Here the chain combines TRBV11-2 and TRBJ2-3; TRBD1 lines up with 7 middle nucleotides. Sequencing was performed on PBMCs or a T cell subset sorted from them (not recorded which). The sequence was collected from a man younger than 35 who had mild COVID-19 (a few samples of this study predate the infection). The sample titles of this study are shuffled in the database, so cell type and time point are left out; the donor was told from shared clones. The DNA sequence is TGTGCCAGCAGCCTGCACGAGGGGGCTCCCTGGGCAGATACGCAGTATTTT. Translated, it gives CASSLHEGAPWADTQYF.